The TCR beta chain under discussion was sequenced for a study of shared clonotypes between healthy human individuals. Naive CD8 populations comprised CD45RO-negative cells positively selected for CCR7, excluding terminally differentiated effector memory CD45RA+ cells. The assay was immunoSEQ multiplex PCR, and TCRdb's table has in-frame clones only and misses some. Among under 700,000 clones listed, approximately 95% were seen once. What was sequenced was naive CD8+ T cells sorted from blood. This TCR derives from a woman in her twenties or thirties in good health.

CDR3 loop: CASSEDGTFPGETQYF. CDR3 in DNA: TGTGCCAGCAGTGAAGACGGGACCTTCCCGGGGGAGACCCAGTACTTC. This chain links TRBV6-1 with TRBJ2-5; D possibly matches TRBD1 or TRBD2 (5 bases each). V shed 1 base and J shed 5 bases, with 17 bases lying between them. Germline V CDR1 and CDR2: MNHNS, SASEGT. The CDR3 is 16 amino acids.